The 5 T cell receptor beta chains presented below share a single source sample, sequenced in a study of cytotoxic CD8 clonotypes in ibrutinib-treated CLL. Profiled with immunoSEQ multiplex PCR; TCRdb holds only in-frame clones, not every one. There are fewer than 400,000 clones in the sample; 60% to 80% occur only once, and around 6.5% lies in the top ten. This specimen consisted of PBMCs, obtained after 36 months of ibrutinib treatment. These receptors were taken from a human donor with chronic lymphocytic leukemia.

Here the CDR3 reads CASSQADTDTQYF. The DNA of the CDR3 is TGTGCCAGCAGCCAAGCCGACACAGATACGCAGTATTTT. The rearrangement links TRBV13 to TRBJ2-3; D is uncertain. Germline CDR1 is PRHDT and CDR2 is FYEKMQ (reference sequence). CDR3 length: 13 residues. Trimming shortened V by 5 bases and J by 2 bases, and 8 bases separated the two germline ends.

The V and J genes are TRBV29-1 and TRBJ1-4; possibly TRBD1 for D (5 bases). The germline CDR1 and CDR2 sequences are SQVTM and ANQGSEA. The CDR3 covers 16 residues. The V gene lost 0 bases and the J gene lost 0 bases, with 11 bases spanning the gap. CDR3 sequence reads: CSVEDQAGPTNEKLFF. CDR3 nucleotides: TGCAGCGTTGAAGATCAGGCAGGGCCAACTAATGAAAAACTGTTTTTT.

The chain couples TRBV9 to TRBJ2-5, with D possibly matching TRBD1 (6 bases). Germline CDR1 SGDLS, CDR2 YYNGEE. CDR3 length: 14 residues. Trimming stripped 0 bases from V and 5 bases from J, with 11 bases between. The CDR3: CASSVGDTMETQYF. In DNA form, the CDR3 reads TGTGCCAGCAGCGTAGGGGACACGATGGAGACCCAGTACTTC.

The genes are TRBV4-1 and TRBJ1-5; a possible D gene is TRBD1 (5 bases). Germline V CDR1 and CDR2: MGHRA, YSYEKL. Trimming cost V 0 bases and J 7 bases, with 13 bases left between them. This CDR3 has 15 residues. CDR3 bases: TGCGCCAGCAGCCAAGAGGGAATAGGGGTCCAGCCCCAGCATTTT. Protein product: CASSQEGIGVQPQHF.

J is TRBJ2-5 and V is TRBV7-6, with D perhaps assigned TRBD1 or TRBD2 (5 bases each). V was pared by 3 bases and J by 2 bases, with 7 bases between. There are 13 residues in the CDR3. Looked up from germline, CDR1 is SGHVS and CDR2 is FNYEAQ. The CDR3 reads CASSFGGQETQYF. DNA for the CDR3: TGTGCCAGCAGCTTTGGGGGACAAGAGACCCAGTACTTC.